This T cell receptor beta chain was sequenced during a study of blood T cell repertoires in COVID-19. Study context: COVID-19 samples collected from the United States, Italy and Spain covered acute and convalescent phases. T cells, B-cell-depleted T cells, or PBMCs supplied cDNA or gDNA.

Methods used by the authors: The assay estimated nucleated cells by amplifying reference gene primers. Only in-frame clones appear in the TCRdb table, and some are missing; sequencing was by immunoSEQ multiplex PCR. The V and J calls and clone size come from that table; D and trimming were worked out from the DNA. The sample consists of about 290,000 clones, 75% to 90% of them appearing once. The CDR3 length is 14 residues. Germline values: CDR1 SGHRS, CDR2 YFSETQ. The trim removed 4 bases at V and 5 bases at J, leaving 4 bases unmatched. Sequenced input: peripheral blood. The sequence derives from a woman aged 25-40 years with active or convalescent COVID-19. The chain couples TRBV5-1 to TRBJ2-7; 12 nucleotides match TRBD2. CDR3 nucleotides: TGCGCCAGCAGCGCGACTAGCGGGGGCGACGAGCAGTACTTC. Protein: CASSATSGGDEQYF.